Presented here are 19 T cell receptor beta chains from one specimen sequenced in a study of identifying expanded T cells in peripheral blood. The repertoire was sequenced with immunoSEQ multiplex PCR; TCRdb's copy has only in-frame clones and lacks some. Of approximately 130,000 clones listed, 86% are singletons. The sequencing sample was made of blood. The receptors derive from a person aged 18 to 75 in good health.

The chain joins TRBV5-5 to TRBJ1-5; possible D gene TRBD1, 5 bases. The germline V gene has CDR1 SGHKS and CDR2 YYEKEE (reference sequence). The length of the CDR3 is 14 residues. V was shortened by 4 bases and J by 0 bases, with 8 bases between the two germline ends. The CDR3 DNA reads TGTGCCAGCAGCCAAGACAGTAGCAATCAGCCCCAGCATTTT. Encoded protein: CASSQDSSNQPQHF.

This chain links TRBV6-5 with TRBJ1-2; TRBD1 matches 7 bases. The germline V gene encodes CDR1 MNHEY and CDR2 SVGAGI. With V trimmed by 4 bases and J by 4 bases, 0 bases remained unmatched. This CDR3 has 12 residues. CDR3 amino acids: CASSWDSYGYTF. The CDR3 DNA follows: TGTGCCAGCAGTTGGGACAGCTATGGCTACACCTTC.

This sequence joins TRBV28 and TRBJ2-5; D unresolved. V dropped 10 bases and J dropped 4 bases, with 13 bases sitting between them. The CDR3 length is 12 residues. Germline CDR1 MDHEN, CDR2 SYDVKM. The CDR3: CATMGIGETQYF. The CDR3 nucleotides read TGTGCCACAATGGGGATTGGAGAGACCCAGTACTTC.

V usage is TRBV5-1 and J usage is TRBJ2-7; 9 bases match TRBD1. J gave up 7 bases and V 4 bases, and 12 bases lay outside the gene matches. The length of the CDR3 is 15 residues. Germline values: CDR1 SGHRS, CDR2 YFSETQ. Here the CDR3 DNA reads TGCGCCAGCAGCCCAGGACAGGGGATTCCTGGGGAGCAGTACTTC. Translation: CASSPGQGIPGEQYF.

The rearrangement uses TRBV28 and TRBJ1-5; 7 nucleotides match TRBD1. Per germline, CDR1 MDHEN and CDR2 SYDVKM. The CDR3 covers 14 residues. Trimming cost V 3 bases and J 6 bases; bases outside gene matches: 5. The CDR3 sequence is CASSFETGRQPQHF. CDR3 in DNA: TGTGCCAGCAGTTTTGAGACAGGGCGTCAGCCCCAGCATTTT.

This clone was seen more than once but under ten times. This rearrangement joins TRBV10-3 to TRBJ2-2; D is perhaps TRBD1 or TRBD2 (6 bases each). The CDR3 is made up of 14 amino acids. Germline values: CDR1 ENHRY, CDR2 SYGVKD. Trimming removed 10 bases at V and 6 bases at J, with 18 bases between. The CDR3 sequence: CATQPEGVAGELFF. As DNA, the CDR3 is TGTGCCACCCAACCGGAGGGGGTCGCCGGGGAGCTGTTTTTT.

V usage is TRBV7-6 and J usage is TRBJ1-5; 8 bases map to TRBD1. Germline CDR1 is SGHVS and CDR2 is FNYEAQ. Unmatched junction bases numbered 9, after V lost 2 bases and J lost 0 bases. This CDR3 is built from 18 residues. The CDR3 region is CASSLMAGGGYSNQPQHF. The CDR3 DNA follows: TGTGCCAGCAGCTTAATGGCAGGGGGCGGTTATAGCAATCAGCCCCAGCATTTT.

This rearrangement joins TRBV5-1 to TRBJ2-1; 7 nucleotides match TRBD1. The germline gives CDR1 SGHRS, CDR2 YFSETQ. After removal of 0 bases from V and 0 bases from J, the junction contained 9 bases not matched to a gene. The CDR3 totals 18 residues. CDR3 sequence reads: CASSLAGPGGVSYNEQFF. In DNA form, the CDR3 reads TGCGCCAGCAGCTTGGCGGGGCCAGGGGGTGTCTCCTACAATGAGCAGTTCTTC. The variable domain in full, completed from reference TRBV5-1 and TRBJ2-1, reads KAGVTQTPRYLIKTRGQQVTLSCSPISGHRSVSWYQQTPGQGLQFLFEYFSETQRNKGNFPGRFSGRQFSNSRSEMNVSTLELGDSALYLCASSLAGPGGVSYNEQFFGPGTRLTVL.

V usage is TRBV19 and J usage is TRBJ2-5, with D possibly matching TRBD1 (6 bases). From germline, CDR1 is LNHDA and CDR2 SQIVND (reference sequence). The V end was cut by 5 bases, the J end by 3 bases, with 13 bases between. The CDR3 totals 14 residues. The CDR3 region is CASSPRTVKETQYF. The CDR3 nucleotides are TGTGCCAGTAGTCCGAGGACAGTTAAAGAGACCCAGTACTTC.

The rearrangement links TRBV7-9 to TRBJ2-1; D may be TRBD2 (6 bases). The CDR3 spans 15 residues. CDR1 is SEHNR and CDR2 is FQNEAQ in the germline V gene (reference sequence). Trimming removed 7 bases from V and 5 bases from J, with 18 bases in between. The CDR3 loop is CASIPGLRENNEQFF. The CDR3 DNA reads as TGTGCCAGCATTCCCGGACTAAGGGAAAACAATGAGCAGTTCTTC. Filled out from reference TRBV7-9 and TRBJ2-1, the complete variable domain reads DTGVSQNPRHKITKRGQNVTFRCDPISEHNRLYWYRQTLGQGPEFLTYFQNEAQLEKSRLLSDRFSAERPKGSFSTLEIQRTEQGDSAMYLCASIPGLRENNEQFFGPGTRLTVL.

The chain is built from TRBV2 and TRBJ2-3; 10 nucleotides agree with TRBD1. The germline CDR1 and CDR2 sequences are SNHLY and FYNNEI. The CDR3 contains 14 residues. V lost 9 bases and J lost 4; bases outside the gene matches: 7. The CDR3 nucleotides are TGTGCCAGGTCGGGGGGACAGGGGTCAGATACGCAGTATTTT. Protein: CARSGGQGSDTQYF.

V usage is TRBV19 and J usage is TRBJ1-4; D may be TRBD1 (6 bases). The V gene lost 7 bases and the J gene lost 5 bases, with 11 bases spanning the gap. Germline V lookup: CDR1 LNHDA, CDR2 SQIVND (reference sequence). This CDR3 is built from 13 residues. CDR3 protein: CASKGQWNEKLFF. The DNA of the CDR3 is TGTGCCAGTAAGGGACAATGGAATGAAAAACTGTTTTTT.

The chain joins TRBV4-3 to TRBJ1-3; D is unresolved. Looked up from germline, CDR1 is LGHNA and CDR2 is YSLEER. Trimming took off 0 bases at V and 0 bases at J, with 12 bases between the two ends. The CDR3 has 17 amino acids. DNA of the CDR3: TGCGCCAGCAGCCAAGATCTCCGGACGACCTCTGGAAACACCATATATTTT. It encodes CASSQDLRTTSGNTIYF.

CDR3 nucleotides: TGTGCCAGCAGACCCGGACAGGGGGCTGGAGGCTACACCTTC. Protein product: CASRPGQGAGGYTF. V is TRBV27 and J is TRBJ1-2, with TRBD1 matching 11 bases. Germline V gene lookup returns CDR1 MNHEY and CDR2 SMNVEV (reference sequence). V was pared by 6 bases and J by 8 bases, with 8 bases of the junction left unmatched. The CDR3 consists of 14 residues.

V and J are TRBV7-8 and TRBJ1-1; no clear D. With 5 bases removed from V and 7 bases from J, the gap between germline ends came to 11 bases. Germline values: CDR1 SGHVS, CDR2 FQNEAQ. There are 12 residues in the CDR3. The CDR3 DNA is TGTGCCAGCAGCCGACGGGCGGGTGAAGCTTTCTTT. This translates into CASSRRAGEAFF.

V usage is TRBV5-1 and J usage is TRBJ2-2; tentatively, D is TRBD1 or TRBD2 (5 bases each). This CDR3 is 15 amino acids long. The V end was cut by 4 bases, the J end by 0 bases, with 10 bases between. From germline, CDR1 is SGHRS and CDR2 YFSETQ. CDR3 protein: CASSPGTANTGELFF. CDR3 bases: TGCGCCAGCAGCCCGGGGACCGCGAACACCGGGGAGCTGTTTTTT.

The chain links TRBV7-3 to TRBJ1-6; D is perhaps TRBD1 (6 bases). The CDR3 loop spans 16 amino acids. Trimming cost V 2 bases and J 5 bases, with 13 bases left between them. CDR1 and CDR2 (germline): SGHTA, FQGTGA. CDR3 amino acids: CASSLGGRSDNSPLHF. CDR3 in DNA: TGTGCCAGCAGCTTAGGGGGGCGCTCAGATAATTCACCCCTCCACTTT. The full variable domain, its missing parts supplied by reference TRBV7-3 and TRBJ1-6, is GAGVSQTPSNKVTEKGKYVELRCDPISGHTALYWYRQSLGQGPEFLIYFQGTGAADDSGLPNDRFFAVRPEGSVSTLKIQRTERGDSAVYLCASSLGGRSDNSPLHFGNGTRLTVT.

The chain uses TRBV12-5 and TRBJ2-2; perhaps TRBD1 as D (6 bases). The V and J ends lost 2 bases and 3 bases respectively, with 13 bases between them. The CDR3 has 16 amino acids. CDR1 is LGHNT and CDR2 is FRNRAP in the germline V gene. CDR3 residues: CASGLLTGQHTGELFF. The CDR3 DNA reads TGTGCTAGTGGTTTGTTGACAGGCCAGCACACCGGGGAGCTGTTTTTT.

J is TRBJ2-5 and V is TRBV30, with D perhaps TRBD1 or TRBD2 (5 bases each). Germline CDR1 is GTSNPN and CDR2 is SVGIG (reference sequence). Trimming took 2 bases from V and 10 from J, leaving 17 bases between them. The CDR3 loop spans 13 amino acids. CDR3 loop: CAWSPQGSEGQYF. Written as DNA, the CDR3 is TGTGCCTGGAGTCCCCAGGGCAGTGAGGGCCAGTACTTC.